The 20 T cell receptor beta chains in this list originate from one sample, sequenced in a study of blood T cell repertoires in COVID-19. The repertoire was sequenced with immunoSEQ multiplex PCR; TCRdb's copy has only in-frame clones and lacks some. The data hold about 200,000 clones, with about 80% observed a single time. Sequencing used PBMCs or T cells enriched from blood (not recorded which). These receptors were obtained from a man aged 35-49 years who had recovered from COVID-19.

This clone was seen just once. The chain employs TRBV28 and TRBJ1-2, with D possibly being TRBD1 (6 bases). Trimming cost V 1 base and J 1 base, with 19 bases left between them. The V gene's germline CDR1 is MDHEN and CDR2 SYDVKM. The CDR3 is made up of 18 amino acids. In nucleotides, the CDR3 is TGTGCCAGCAGTTTATCCCCGGGACACCACCTCTTTAACTATGGCTACACCTTC. Encoded protein: CASSLSPGHHLFNYGYTF.

This chain links TRBV11-2 with TRBJ2-5; D not resolved. V lost 2 bases and J 6 bases, leaving 7 bases between the germline ends. This CDR3 region has 12 residues. Germline CDR1 SGHAT, CDR2 FQNNGV. This chain's CDR3 is CASSLQWQTQYF. DNA for the CDR3: TGTGCCAGCAGCTTACAGTGGCAGACCCAGTACTTC.

This clone was counted only a few times. J is TRBJ2-7 and V is TRBV4-3; 11 nucleotides match TRBD2. With 6 bases clipped from V and 2 bases from J, the junction kept 6 bases outside the gene matches. Germline V gene lookup returns CDR1 LGHNA and CDR2 YSLEER. The CDR3 is 15 residues long. DNA of the CDR3: TGCGCCAGCAGAGAGGTAGCGGGGGGGACCTACGAGCAGTACTTC. This encodes CASREVAGGTYEQYF.

The J gene is TRBJ2-4, the V gene TRBV5-1; 12 nucleotides line up with TRBD2. V was clipped by 1 base and J by 1 base; unmatched bases: 0. The germline V gene has CDR1 SGHRS and CDR2 YFSETQ. This CDR3 has 16 residues. CDR3 nucleotide sequence: TGCGCCAGCAGCTTGACTAGCGGGGGGGCCAAAAACATTCAGTACTTC. Translating gives CASSLTSGGAKNIQYF.

This sequence joins TRBV18 and TRBJ1-2; weak D call: TRBD1 (5 bases). The germline CDR1 and CDR2 sequences are KGHSH and LQKENI. V lost 3 bases, J lost 2 bases, and 10 bases lay in between. The CDR3 length is 14 residues. As DNA, the CDR3 is TGTGCCAGCTCACCGCGGGACGGCAACTATGGCTACACCTTC. Residues: CASSPRDGNYGYTF.

V gene TRBV5-8 combines with J gene TRBJ1-4; D is unclear. The CDR3 has 17 amino acids. The germline gives CDR1 SGHTS, CDR2 YDEGEE. Trimming pared 0 bases from V and 6 bases from J, leaving 18 bases between. The CDR3 region has the DNA TGTGCCAGCAGCTTGGGCGCTGGAGGGCGTTTTGATGAAAAACTGTTTTTT. Its protein is CASSLGAGGRFDEKLFF.

The chain joins TRBV29-1 to TRBJ2-2; D gene unclear. Trimming took 3 bases from V and 0 from J, leaving 5 bases between them. Looked up from germline, CDR1 is SQVTM and CDR2 is ANQGSEA. CDR3 length: 13 residues. CDR3 region: CSVESPNTGELFF. The CDR3 bases are TGCAGCGTTGAGAGTCCGAACACCGGGGAGCTGTTTTTT.

V usage is TRBV11-1 and J usage is TRBJ2-7, with 8 bases matching TRBD2. V gave up 4 bases and J gave up 4 bases; unmatched junction bases: 3. The CDR3 sequence is 13 residues long. CDR1 and CDR2 from the germline V gene are SGHAT and FQDESV (reference sequence). This CDR3 is CASSSGLVYEQYF. DNA of the CDR3: TGTGCCAGCAGCTCGGGACTAGTTTACGAGCAGTACTTC.

This chain connects TRBV19 to TRBJ2-7; 7 nucleotides agree with TRBD2. The V gene's germline CDR1 is LNHDA and CDR2 SQIVND (reference sequence). The CDR3 sequence is 14 residues long. The trim removed 4 bases at V and 3 bases at J, leaving 6 bases unmatched. The CDR3 DNA is TGTGCCAGTAGTACGTCGTTAGCGGGCTACGAGCAGTACTTC. Translating it yields CASSTSLAGYEQYF.

V gene TRBV5-4 combines with J gene TRBJ1-3; TRBD1 matches 9 bases. The CDR3 has 16 residues. Germline loops: CDR1 SGHNT, CDR2 YYREEE (reference sequence). V was pared by 3 bases and J by 4 bases, with 8 bases of the junction left unmatched. DNA of the CDR3: TGTGCCAGCAGCTCAGTCGACAGGGGGTTCGGAAACACCATATATTTT. Its translation is CASSSVDRGFGNTIYF.

The chain is built from TRBV19 and TRBJ2-2; D might be TRBD1 (5 bases). Trimming took 2 bases from V and 4 from J, leaving 5 bases between them. CDR1 and CDR2 (germline): LNHDA, SQIVND (reference sequence). This CDR3 is 13 amino acids long. Here the CDR3 reads CASSIRGTGELFF. CDR3 nucleotide sequence: TGTGCCAGTAGTATAAGGGGCACCGGGGAGCTGTTTTTT.

This clone was detected only once. The chain joins TRBV7-8 to TRBJ1-2; tentatively, D is TRBD1 (5 bases). V lost 2 bases and J 4 bases, leaving 11 bases between the germline ends. The CDR3 spans 14 residues. CDR1 is SGHVS, CDR2 FQNEAQ, per germline. The CDR3 sequence: CASSLHRNSYGYTF. CDR3 bases: TGTGCCAGCAGCTTACACAGGAACAGCTATGGCTACACCTTC.

The chain employs TRBV5-5 and TRBJ2-3, with D unclear. Germline assignment: CDR1 SGHKS and CDR2 YYEKEE (reference sequence). The V gene lost 2 bases and the J gene lost 2 bases, with 15 bases spanning the gap. CDR3 length: 16 residues. In DNA, the CDR3 is TGTGCCAGCAGCTTACCAAACTCAGGATACACAGATACGCAGTATTTT. Amino acids: CASSLPNSGYTDTQYF.

The V and J genes are TRBV7-9 and TRBJ1-1; D perhaps matches TRBD1 (6 bases). The CDR3 runs to 14 residues. V lost 2 bases, J lost 1 base, and 8 bases lay in between. Germline assignment: CDR1 SEHNR and CDR2 FQNEAQ (reference sequence). The CDR3 region has the DNA TGTGCCAGCAGCTTAAAACAGGGGAACACTGAAGCTTTCTTT. It yields the protein CASSLKQGNTEAFF.

The chain recombines TRBV10-3 with TRBJ2-3, with 8 nucleotides matching TRBD1. The CDR3 is 15 amino acids. The trim removed 4 bases at V and 4 bases at J, leaving 7 bases unmatched. Germline lookup yields CDR1 ENHRY and CDR2 SYGVKD. Written as DNA, the CDR3 is TGTGCCATCAGTGTCACGGACAGGGCTGCAGATACGCAGTATTTT. Residues: CAISVTDRAADTQYF.

The genes are TRBV6-2 or TRBV6-3 and TRBJ1-1; the match to TRBD1 covers 10 bases. V dropped 7 bases and J dropped 6; count of bases not matched to a gene: 11. The CDR3 has 15 amino acids. The germline gives CDR1 MNHEY, CDR2 SVGEGT. This chain's CDR3 is CASTPPGQGGAEAFF. CDR3 nucleotide sequence: TGTGCCAGCACCCCACCAGGACAGGGGGGAGCTGAAGCTTTCTTT.

The CDR3 nucleotides read TGTGCCAGCAGCGTAGATGCAGACTTTAATTCACCCCTCCACTTT. This gives the protein CASSVDADFNSPLHF. V usage is TRBV9 and J usage is TRBJ1-6; the D is unclear. V lost 0 bases and J lost 6, with 10 bases in between. Per germline, CDR1 SGDLS and CDR2 YYNGEE. The CDR3 has 15 amino acids.

The rearrangement joins TRBV2 to TRBJ1-2, with 7 bases aligning to TRBD1. V trimming: 6 bases; J trimming: 5 bases; junction bases outside the gene matches: 6. Germline CDR1 SNHLY, CDR2 FYNNEI. The CDR3 contains 13 residues. This CDR3 reads CASSQGQPYGYTF. CDR3 coding DNA: TGTGCCAGCAGCCAGGGACAGCCTTATGGCTACACCTTC.

J is TRBJ2-5 and V is TRBV10-3; the match to TRBD2 covers 9 bases. V dropped 7 bases and J dropped 5; count of bases not matched to a gene: 5. Per the germline V gene, CDR1 is ENHRY and CDR2 is SYGVKD. This CDR3 is 13 amino acids long. The chain's CDR3 is CAITAGGLETQYF. CDR3 nucleotides: TGTGCCATCACGGCGGGGGGGCTGGAGACCCAGTACTTC.

This chain joins TRBV19 and TRBJ1-2; 8 bases line up with TRBD1. Looked up from germline, CDR1 is LNHDA and CDR2 is SQIVND (reference sequence). The CDR3 covers 15 residues. V lost 4 bases, J lost 2 bases, and 6 bases stayed unmatched. The CDR3 here is CASSTPRTGNYGYTF. The CDR3 nucleotides are TGTGCCAGTAGTACCCCCCGGACAGGGAACTATGGCTACACCTTC.